This T cell receptor (beta chain) stems from a study of PD-1 blockade in classical Hodgkin lymphoma. Concerning this clone itself: The antigen is not known.

The data were produced by immunoSEQ multiplex PCR, yet TCRdb's version contains in-frame clones alone and is incomplete. Of 40,000 to 65,000 clones listed, 81% are singletons. Study-level points and caveats: Newly diagnosed patients were reported to start with lower TCR diversity than healthy donors. Complete responders started with a diversity level that resembled newly diagnosed patients at baseline.

From germline, CDR1 is SGHTS and CDR2 YDEGEE. V gave up 4 bases and J gave up 7 bases, with 21 bases separating them. The CDR3 is 16 amino acids. With no exception, relapse followed autologous stem cell transplantation in all patients, and brentuximab vedotin exposure varied. Best responses were complete response, partial response or progressive disease. The TCR originated in a human donor with classical Hodgkin lymphoma. This material consisted of peripheral blood mononuclear cells (PBMCs), taken at baseline. The rearrangement uses TRBV5-8 and TRBJ2-1; TRBD1 is a possible D gene (9 bases). The CDR3: CASSPGGTGFSNEQFF. CDR3 in DNA: TGTGCCAGCAGCCCGGGGGGGACAGGGTTTAGTAATGAGCAGTTCTTC.